In its sample, the clone carrying this TCR beta chain was seen a few times. Antigen specificity is unknown. The same CDR3 can be traced to other DNA sequences in this sample. Sequencing targeted expressed TCRB transcripts, as all isolated RNA had been reverse transcribed. TCRdb keeps only in-frame clones here, not all; method: immunoSEQ multiplex PCR. The data show under 400,000 clones, around 12% seen once. This specimen comes from a study of beta chain features in type 1 diabetes. Trimming at V came to 3 bases and at J to 1 base, leaving 0 bases not matched to a gene. CDR1 is SGDLS, CDR2 YYNGEE, per germline. The CDR3 runs to 13 residues. Points from the study as a whole: Whether HLA type affects TCRB rearrangement stayed undetermined in the present work. Naive, central memory and Treg TCRB repertoires seemed to resemble each other more closely in patients than they did in healthy donors. Sequencing the cDNA could make cells with high TCR expression show up more than they should. Significant though moderate, a shortening of TCRB CDR3s appeared in all four CD4+ subsets of Type 1 diabetes patients.

The sequencing sample was made of naive CD4+ T cells from blood. The chain links TRBV9 to TRBJ2-5; 7 bases align to TRBD2. This clonotype originated in a man younger than 35 in good health. CDR3 in DNA: TGTGCCAGCAGCGGCGGGGGCCAAGAGACCCAGTACTTC. It codes for CASSGGGQETQYF.